This T cell receptor (beta chain) was retrieved from a study of Graves' ophthalmopathy and Graves' hyperthyroidism (dated by TCRdb to the late 2010s). Turning to the overall study: Peripheral blood samples were taken at the time of initial diagnosis, before any treatment was given. A discovery set of about a hundred patients (43 ophthalmopathy, 55 to 65 stable hyperthyroidism) was enrolled to explore V-J signatures distinguishing ophthalmopathy from hyperthyroidism. In roughly six hyperthyroidism patients, the T-cell repertoires found in thyroid tissue were compared with those found in blood. TCR beta repertoire signatures were used to distinguish Graves' ophthalmopathy from Graves' hyperthyroidism and to predict progression to ophthalmopathy. In total, approximately 140 blood samples were TCR-sequenced: roughly 45 ophthalmopathy, some 75 hyperthyroidism and some 17 hyperthyroidism-to-ophthalmopathy patients. The roughly 91 discovery patients were randomly divided into training and test sets at a 7:3 ratio. An independent validation cohort comprised roughly 20 hyperthyroidism patients and over 15 patients who later progressed from hyperthyroidism to ophthalmopathy. Once sampling was done, hyperthyroidism patients were given methimazole at a starting dose of 30 mg daily, while ophthalmopathy patients were given high-dose intravenous methylprednisolone.

TCR beta CDR3 regions were amplified from RNA transcripts for repertoire sequencing. The first round was an RT-PCR using HTBI primers with the Qiagen OneStep RT-PCR kit, and this first round was followed by a second-round multiplex PCR, then size selection and purification. The libraries underwent paired-end sequencing with 100 bp reads on an Illumina HiSeq2000. The paper's processing steps were these. SOAPnuke was used for read processing, and reads with adapters, uncalled bases, a mean Phred below 15, or no exact constant-primer or identifier match were discarded. COPE v1.2.5 was used to merge the high-quality paired reads. Clonotypes were defined as unique nucleotide sequences and were aligned to IMGT TRB V, D and J references using MiTCR v1.1. The analysis was limited to V-J combinations with a frequency above 0.0001, which together covered just over 98% of the repertoires. For each V-J combination, a TCR clonal expansion and chaos score was defined as F50 clonal expansion divided by the chaos observed in the TCRdist matrix. Features were reduced by Welch's t-statistics and random forest to around 14 V-J combinations, which fed a naive Bayes classifier. The Morisita-Horn index was used to measure how similar the thyroid and blood repertoires were. TCRdb cleaned the public reads at Q25 with fastp, built clones with MiXCR and kept in-frame beta chains. Every entry covers one CDR3 protein and lists the most common genes and DNA from its rows. TCRdb, rather than the study authors, made the V and J calls. Recorded for this sample are under 800,000 distinct CDR3 sequences; about 20% of them occurred a single time. Approximately 7.7% of the sample rests with the top ten.

General study outcomes and caveats: In validation, the model predicted ophthalmopathy progression with roughly 68% sensitivity and around 72% specificity; some twelve predicted patients were CT-confirmed with GO in a median of approximately 6.5 months. No statistical method was used to set the sample size in advance, and the investigators knew which group each participant was assigned to. Among expanded thyroid clonotypes with frequency above 0.001, most also showed up in blood, which suggests that blood repertoires may reflect the thyroid immune response. In cross-validation, the 13-signature model distinguished ophthalmopathy from stable hyperthyroidism with around 90% sensitivity and around 83% specificity, while in the test set the corresponding values were 80% and 75%.

A patient counted as having stable hyperthyroidism if there was no progression to ophthalmopathy within 18 months of follow-up. Hyperthyroidism patients were newly diagnosed, with disease duration under 2 months, and aged 18 to 65 years. Patients with other autoimmune diseases, uncontrolled infections, pregnancy or lactation were excluded. Diagnosis relied on clinical symptoms, serum thyroxine, TRAb, thyroid ultrasound and orbital computed tomography. Ficoll-Paque density gradient centrifugation was used to isolate PBMCs from 10 ml of fresh peripheral blood. Total RNA was extracted with Trizol reagent and quality-checked on an Agilent 2100 Bioanalyzer. V sheds 4 bases and J sheds 4 bases, leaving 16 bases between their ends. The CDR3 measures 15 amino acids from cysteine to phenylalanine. Just the 45-base CDR3 DNA is kept, in frame starting at base 1. The germline V gene encodes CDR1 LGHDT and CDR2 YNNKEL (reference sequence).

Concerning this clonotype itself: The antigen this receptor binds is unknown. Per-base qualities were not stored, and no clone one base away is much larger.

The receptor was isolated from a woman aged 18-30 years with stable Graves' hyperthyroidism. Some clones in this sample may be carry-over from other donors' samples. Donor details come from another sample of the same person, matched by shared clones. The sample consisted of peripheral blood. The chain was built from TRBV3-1 and TRBJ1-2; no D gene call is confident. For the CDR3, the sequence is CASSPTAGSLYGYTF. The DNA is TGTGCCAGCAGCCCCACCGCGGGAAGCCTCTATGGCTACACCTTC.